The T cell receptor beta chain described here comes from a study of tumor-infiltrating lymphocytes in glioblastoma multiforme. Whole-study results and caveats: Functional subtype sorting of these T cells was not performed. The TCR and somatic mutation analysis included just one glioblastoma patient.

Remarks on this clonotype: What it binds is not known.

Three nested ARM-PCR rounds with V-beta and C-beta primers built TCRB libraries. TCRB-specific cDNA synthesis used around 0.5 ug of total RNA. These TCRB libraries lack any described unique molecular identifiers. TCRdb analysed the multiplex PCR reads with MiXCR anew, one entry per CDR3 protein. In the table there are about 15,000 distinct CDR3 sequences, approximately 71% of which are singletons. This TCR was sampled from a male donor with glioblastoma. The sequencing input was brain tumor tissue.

The CDR3 DNA is TGTGCCAGCGCACACTCGTTGGTAGCGGGCCGCCTTCGTACCTACGAGCAGTACTTC. It specifies CASAHSLVAGRLRTYEQYF. The chain links TRBV28 to TRBJ2-7, with 7 bases aligning to TRBD2. The CDR3 length is 19 residues. The germline gives CDR1 MDHEN, CDR2 SYDVKM. V trimming: 8 bases; J trimming: 2 bases; junction bases outside the gene matches: 24. Filled out from reference TRBV28 and TRBJ2-7, the complete variable domain reads DVKVTQSSRYLVKRTGEKVFLECVQDMDHENMFWYRQDPGLGLRLIYFSYDVKMKEKGDIPEGYSVSREKKERFSLILESASTNQTSMYLCASAHSLVAGRLRTYEQYFGPGTRLTVT.